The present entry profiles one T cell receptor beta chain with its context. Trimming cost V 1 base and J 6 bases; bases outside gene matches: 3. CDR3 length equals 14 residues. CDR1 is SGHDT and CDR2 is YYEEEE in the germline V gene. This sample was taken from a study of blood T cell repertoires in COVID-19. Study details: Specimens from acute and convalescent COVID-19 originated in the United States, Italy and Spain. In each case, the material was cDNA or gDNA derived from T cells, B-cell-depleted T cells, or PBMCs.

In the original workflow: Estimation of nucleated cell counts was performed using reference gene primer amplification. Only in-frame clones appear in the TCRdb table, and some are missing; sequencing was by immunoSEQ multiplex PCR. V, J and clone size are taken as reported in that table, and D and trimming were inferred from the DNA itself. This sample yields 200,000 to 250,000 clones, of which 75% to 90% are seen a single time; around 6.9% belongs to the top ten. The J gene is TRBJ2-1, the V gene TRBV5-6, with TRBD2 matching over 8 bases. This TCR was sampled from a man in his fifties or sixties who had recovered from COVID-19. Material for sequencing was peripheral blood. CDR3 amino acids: CASSLPGTSNEQFF. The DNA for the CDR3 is TGTGCCAGCAGCTTGCCCGGGACTAGCAATGAGCAGTTCTTC.